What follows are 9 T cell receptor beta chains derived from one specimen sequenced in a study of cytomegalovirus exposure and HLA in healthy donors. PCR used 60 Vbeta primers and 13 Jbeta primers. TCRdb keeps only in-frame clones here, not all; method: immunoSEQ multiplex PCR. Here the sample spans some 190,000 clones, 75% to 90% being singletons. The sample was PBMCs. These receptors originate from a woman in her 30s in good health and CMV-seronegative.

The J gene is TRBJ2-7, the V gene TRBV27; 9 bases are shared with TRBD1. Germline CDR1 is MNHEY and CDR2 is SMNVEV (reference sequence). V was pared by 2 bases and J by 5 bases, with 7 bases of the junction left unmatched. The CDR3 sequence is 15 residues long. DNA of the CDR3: TGTGCCAGCAGTTTAGGGGGACAGGGAGTCAACGAGCAGTACTTC. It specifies CASSLGGQGVNEQYF.

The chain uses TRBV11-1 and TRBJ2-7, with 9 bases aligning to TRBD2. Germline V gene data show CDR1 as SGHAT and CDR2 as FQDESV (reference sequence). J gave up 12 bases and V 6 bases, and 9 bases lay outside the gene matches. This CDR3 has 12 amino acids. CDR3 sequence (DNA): TGTGCCAGCAGTCGCCCTAGCGGGGAACCGTACTTC. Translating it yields CASSRPSGEPYF.

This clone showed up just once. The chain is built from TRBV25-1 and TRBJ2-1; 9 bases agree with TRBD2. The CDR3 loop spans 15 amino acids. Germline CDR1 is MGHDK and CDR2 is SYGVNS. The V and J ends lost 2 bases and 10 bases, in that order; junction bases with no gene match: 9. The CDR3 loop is CASSEAGGPVREQFF. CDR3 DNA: TGTGCCAGCAGTGAAGCGGGAGGGCCGGTGAGAGAGCAGTTCTTC.

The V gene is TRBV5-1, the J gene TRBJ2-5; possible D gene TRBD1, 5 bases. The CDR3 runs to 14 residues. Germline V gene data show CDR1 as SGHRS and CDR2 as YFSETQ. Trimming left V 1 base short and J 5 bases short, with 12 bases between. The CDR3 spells CASSLTRSGETQYF. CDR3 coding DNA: TGCGCCAGCAGCTTGACAAGATCAGGGGAGACCCAGTACTTC.

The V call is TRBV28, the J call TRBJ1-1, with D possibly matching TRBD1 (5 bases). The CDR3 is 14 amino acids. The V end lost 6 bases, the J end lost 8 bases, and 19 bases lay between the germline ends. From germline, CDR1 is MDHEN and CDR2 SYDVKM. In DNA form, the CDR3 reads TGTGCCAGCAGGCCTCGGACATCCATAGGGGAAGCTTTCTTT. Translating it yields CASRPRTSIGEAFF.

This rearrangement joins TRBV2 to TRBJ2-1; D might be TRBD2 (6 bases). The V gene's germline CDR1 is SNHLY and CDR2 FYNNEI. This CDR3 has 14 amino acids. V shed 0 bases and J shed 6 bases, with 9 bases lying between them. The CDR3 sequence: CASSEAGSGNEQFF. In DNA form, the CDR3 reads TGTGCCAGCAGTGAAGCGGGTAGCGGCAATGAGCAGTTCTTC. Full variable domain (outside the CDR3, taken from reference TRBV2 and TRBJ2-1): EPEVTQTPSHQVTQMGQEVILRCVPISNHLYFYWYRQILGQKVEFLVSFYNNEISEKSEIFDDQFSVERPDGSNFTLKIRSTKLEDSAMYFCASSEAGSGNEQFFGPGTRLTVL.

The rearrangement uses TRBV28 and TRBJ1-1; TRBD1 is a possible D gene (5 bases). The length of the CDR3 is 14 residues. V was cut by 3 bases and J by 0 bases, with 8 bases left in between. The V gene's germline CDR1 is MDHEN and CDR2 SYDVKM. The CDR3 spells CASSFDSMNTEAFF. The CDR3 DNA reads TGTGCCAGCAGTTTCGACAGCATGAACACTGAAGCTTTCTTT.

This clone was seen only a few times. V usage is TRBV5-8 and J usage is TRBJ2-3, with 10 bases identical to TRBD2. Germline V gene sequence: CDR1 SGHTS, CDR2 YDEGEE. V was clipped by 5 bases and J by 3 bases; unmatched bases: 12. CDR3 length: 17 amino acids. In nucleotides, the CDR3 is TGTGCCAGCAGAGGCCTAGCGGGAGTCGTTCGGACAGATACGCAGTATTTT. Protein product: CASRGLAGVVRTDTQYF.

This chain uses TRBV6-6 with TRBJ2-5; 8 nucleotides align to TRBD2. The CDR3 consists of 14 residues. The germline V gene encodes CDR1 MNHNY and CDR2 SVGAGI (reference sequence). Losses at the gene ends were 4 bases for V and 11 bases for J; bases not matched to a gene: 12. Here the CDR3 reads CASSSEGPGGEQYF. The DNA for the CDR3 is TGTGCCAGCAGTTCCGAGGGACCCGGGGGGGAGCAGTACTTC.